Listed below are T cell receptor beta chains from one sample, sequenced in a study of blood T cell repertoires in COVID-19. Profiled with immunoSEQ multiplex PCR; TCRdb holds only in-frame clones, not every one. This repertoire shows hundreds of thousands of clones, roughly 85% found once; its top ten account for roughly 1.4%. The sample consisted of peripheral blood. These receptor sequences come from a woman aged 30 to 39 with active or convalescent COVID-19. Each CDR3 is given with its conserved first and last residue. Each record gives: clone size, D gene, J gene, V gene, CDR3 DNA, CDR3 protein. D genes are given only for firm matches. Clone size appears in some rows only: once, few, many, or a class for an expanded clone.

clone_size: -
d_call: TRBD2
j_call: TRBJ2-3
v_call: TRBV9
cdr3_nt: TGTGCCAGCAGCGACTCGACAAGCGGGAGGGATACGCAGTATTTT
cdr3_aa: CASSDSTSGRDTQYF

clone_size: -
d_call: -
j_call: TRBJ1-2
v_call: TRBV10-3
cdr3_nt: TGTGCCATCAGTGAGTCAACGGGATCGGGAGGCTACACCTTC
cdr3_aa: CAISESTGSGGYTF

clone_size: -
d_call: -
j_call: TRBJ1-5
v_call: TRBV30
cdr3_nt: TGTGCCTGGAGTATGTCAGGGAATCAGCCCCAGCATTTT
cdr3_aa: CAWSMSGNQPQHF

clone_size: -
d_call: TRBD1
j_call: TRBJ1-4
v_call: TRBV5-6
cdr3_nt: TGTGCCAGCAGCTTGGATTGGACAGGAGGAGAACTGTTTTTT
cdr3_aa: CASSLDWTGGELFF

clone_size: -
d_call: -
j_call: TRBJ1-4
v_call: TRBV7-9
cdr3_nt: TGTGCCAGCAGCTTAGGGGCGGACACCAGGGCAACTAATGAAAAACTGTTTTTT
cdr3_aa: CASSLGADTRATNEKLFF

clone_size: -
d_call: -
j_call: TRBJ2-7
v_call: TRBV25-1
cdr3_nt: TGTGCCAGCAGTGAGGGACTGGACCACGAGCAGTACTTC
cdr3_aa: CASSEGLDHEQYF

clone_size: -
d_call: TRBD2
j_call: TRBJ2-1
v_call: TRBV5-1
cdr3_nt: TGCGCCAGCAGCTTCTCCGGGACTAGGGAGTTCTTC
cdr3_aa: CASSFSGTREFF

clone_size: -
d_call: TRBD2
j_call: TRBJ2-1
v_call: TRBV20-1
cdr3_nt: TGCAGTGCTAGTGGTAGCGGGCCTACCTACAATGAGCAGTTCTTC
cdr3_aa: CSASGSGPTYNEQFF

clone_size: -
d_call: -
j_call: TRBJ1-5
v_call: TRBV12-3/TRBV12-4
cdr3_nt: TGTGCCAGCAGTTTACTAAGCAATCAGCCCCAGCATTTT
cdr3_aa: CASSLLSNQPQHF

clone_size: -
d_call: TRBD1
j_call: TRBJ2-7
v_call: TRBV2
cdr3_nt: TGTGCCAGCAGTTTCCCTCCGGGACAGGGGCCCTACGAGCAGTACTTC
cdr3_aa: CASSFPPGQGPYEQYF

clone_size: -
d_call: -
j_call: TRBJ2-3
v_call: TRBV5-1
cdr3_nt: TGCGCCAGCAGCTTGGTAGCAGGGACAGATACGCAGTATTTT
cdr3_aa: CASSLVAGTDTQYF

clone_size: -
d_call: TRBD1
j_call: TRBJ1-1
v_call: TRBV25-1
cdr3_nt: TGTGCCAGCACTGGGACAGGTGTGGTTGGCACTGAAGCTTTCTTT
cdr3_aa: CASTGTGVVGTEAFF

clone_size: -
d_call: -
j_call: TRBJ2-2
v_call: TRBV3-1/TRBV3-2
cdr3_nt: TGTGCCAGCAGCCAAGGAGGGCGGTATCGAGGGGAGCTGTTTTTT
cdr3_aa: CASSQGGRYRGELFF

clone_size: -
d_call: -
j_call: TRBJ2-1
v_call: TRBV29-1
cdr3_nt: TGCAGCGTTGAAGATCAGGTCGATGAGCAGTTCTTC
cdr3_aa: CSVEDQVDEQFF

clone_size: -
d_call: -
j_call: TRBJ1-2
v_call: TRBV6-5
cdr3_nt: TGTGCCAGCAGCCCCCGGACAGCTAACTATGGCTACACCTTC
cdr3_aa: CASSPRTANYGYTF

clone_size: -
d_call: -
j_call: TRBJ2-2
v_call: TRBV6-1
cdr3_nt: TGTGCCAGCAGTGAGGGCGGGACGAACACCGGGGAGCTGTTTTTT
cdr3_aa: CASSEGGTNTGELFF

clone_size: -
d_call: -
j_call: TRBJ1-2
v_call: TRBV7-2
cdr3_nt: TGTGCCAGCTCCGCCAGGAAAGGGGAAGCTAACTATGGCTACACCTTC
cdr3_aa: CASSARKGEANYGYTF

clone_size: -
d_call: -
j_call: TRBJ1-5
v_call: TRBV10-3
cdr3_nt: TGTGCCATCAGTGTCGAGAGCAATCAGCCCCAGCATTTT
cdr3_aa: CAISVESNQPQHF

clone_size: -
d_call: -
j_call: TRBJ1-2
v_call: TRBV5-4
cdr3_nt: TGTGCCAGCAGCCGCCGCGGACAGCCAACTAGAGGCTACACCTTC
cdr3_aa: CASSRRGQPTRGYTF

clone_size: -
d_call: -
j_call: TRBJ2-6
v_call: TRBV12-3/TRBV12-4
cdr3_nt: TGTGCCAGCTTGAGCTCTGGGGCCAACGTCCTGACTTTC
cdr3_aa: CASLSSGANVLTF

clone_size: -
d_call: -
j_call: TRBJ1-1
v_call: TRBV5-6
cdr3_nt: TGTGCCAGCAGTTATCAGGGGTATGACACTGAAGCTTTCTTT
cdr3_aa: CASSYQGYDTEAFF

clone_size: -
d_call: TRBD2
j_call: TRBJ2-1
v_call: TRBV6-4
cdr3_nt: TGTGCCAGCAGTGACCGGGGGGGCTCCTACAATGAGCAGTTCTTC
cdr3_aa: CASSDRGGSYNEQFF

clone_size: few
d_call: -
j_call: TRBJ1-1
v_call: TRBV19
cdr3_nt: TGTGCCAGTAGTATAGCTCCAGGGCAGGGGAACACTGAAGCTTTCTTT
cdr3_aa: CASSIAPGQGNTEAFF

clone_size: -
d_call: -
j_call: TRBJ1-6
v_call: TRBV25-1
cdr3_nt: TGTGCCACCAAGCCGACACCGGGGAATTCACCCCTCCACTTT
cdr3_aa: CATKPTPGNSPLHF

clone_size: -
d_call: TRBD1
j_call: TRBJ2-2
v_call: TRBV18
cdr3_nt: TGTGCCAGCTCACCTATCCAAGGACAGGGGGCGGCCGGGGAGCTGTTTTTT
cdr3_aa: CASSPIQGQGAAGELFF

clone_size: -
d_call: -
j_call: TRBJ1-6
v_call: TRBV27
cdr3_nt: TGTGCCAGCAGTTTAGAGCCCTCCTATAATTCACCCCTCCACTTT
cdr3_aa: CASSLEPSYNSPLHF

clone_size: -
d_call: TRBD1
j_call: TRBJ1-2
v_call: TRBV9
cdr3_nt: TGTGCCAGCAGCGGGGACAGGGGCTACACCTTC
cdr3_aa: CASSGDRGYTF

clone_size: -
d_call: -
j_call: TRBJ2-7
v_call: TRBV5-6
cdr3_nt: TGTGCCAGCAGCCCACTCGGGCAGCGGGAGCAGTACTTC
cdr3_aa: CASSPLGQREQYF

clone_size: -
d_call: -
j_call: TRBJ1-2
v_call: TRBV19
cdr3_nt: TGTGCCAGTACCGCCGCGGAGGGTCCTAACTATGGCTACACCTTC
cdr3_aa: CASTAAEGPNYGYTF

clone_size: -
d_call: -
j_call: TRBJ1-2
v_call: TRBV11-2
cdr3_nt: TGTGCCAGCAGCTTAAGCAGGGGCGGTCTAGGCTACACCTTC
cdr3_aa: CASSLSRGGLGYTF

clone_size: -
d_call: -
j_call: TRBJ1-1
v_call: TRBV5-4
cdr3_nt: TGTGCCAGCACAGGAAATCAGAACACTGAAGCTTTCTTT
cdr3_aa: CASTGNQNTEAFF